This is a list of T cell receptor beta chains from one sample in a study of OX40 agonist ivuxolimab in advanced cancers. Method: immunoSEQ multiplex PCR; TCRdb's copy keeps in-frame clones and lacks some. The sample yields about 67,000 clones, 91% seen once. The starting material was CD4+ or CD8+ T cells sorted from blood, obtained in a trial of the OX40 agonist ivuxolimab. The receptors were gathered from an adult with an advanced solid tumor such as melanoma, head and neck, liver or kidney cancer. Both conserved end residues are part of each CDR3. The D gene is left open where the match is weak. The size of a clone is reported for some rows only, either as once, few or many, or as a class for expanded clones.

d_gene	j_gene	abundance	v_gene	CDR3nt	CDR3aa
TRBD1	TRBJ2-7	-	TRBV5-1	TGCGCCAGCAGCTTGGGACAGGGGGCCTTATCCTACGAGCAGTACTTC	CASSLGQGALSYEQYF
TRBD1	TRBJ2-1	-	TRBV27	TGTGCCAGCAGCTCCCGGGACAGCTCCTACAATGAGCAGTTCTTC	CASSSRDSSYNEQFF
-	TRBJ2-7	-	TRBV28	TGTGCCAGCAGAACGAGTGGGGCCAAGCAGTACTTC	CASRTSGAKQYF
TRBD1	TRBJ2-5	-	TRBV28	TGTGCCAGCAGGGGACAGGGATTTGAGACCCAGTACTTC	CASRGQGFETQYF
-	TRBJ1-5	few	TRBV2	TGTGCCAGCAGTGAATCGGGGGGCCAGCCCCAGCATTTT	CASSESGGQPQHF
-	TRBJ2-3	-	TRBV9	TGTGCCAGCAGCCCAGAGGGGGGGCGCACAGATACGCAGTATTTT	CASSPEGGRTDTQYF
-	TRBJ2-5	-	TRBV4-1	TGCGCCAGCAGCCAAGAACCAACAGCGGAGACCCAGTACTTC	CASSQEPTAETQYF
TRBD1	TRBJ2-4	-	TRBV4-1	TGCGCCAGCAGCCCCTGGGGACAGGGCGACATTCAGTACTTC	CASSPWGQGDIQYF
-	TRBJ2-1	-	TRBV15	TGTGCCACCAGCAGAGATACCAGCGGCCTTGTAAATGAGCAGTTCTTC	CATSRDTSGLVNEQFF
TRBD2	TRBJ2-7	-	TRBV4-1	TGCGCCAGCAGCACGGGACTAGCGGGGCCCTACGAGCAGTACTTC	CASSTGLAGPYEQYF
TRBD2	TRBJ2-1	once	TRBV11-1	TGTGCCAGCAGCCCGCGACTAGCGGGAAACTACAATGAGCAGTTCTTC	CASSPRLAGNYNEQFF
TRBD2	TRBJ2-2	-	TRBV10-3	TGTGCCATCAGTGAGCGGAGACTAGCGGGAGTTACGAACACCGGGGAGCTGTTTTTT	CAISERRLAGVTNTGELFF
-	TRBJ1-1	-	TRBV19	TGTGCCAGTACAAACAGACTTACTGAAGCTTTCTTT	CASTNRLTEAFF
-	TRBJ2-3	-	TRBV18	TGTGCCAGCTCACCAACCCAAGATACGCAGTATTTT	CASSPTQDTQYF
-	TRBJ2-5	-	TRBV6-1	TGTGCCAGCAGTGAACAGGGCCAAGAGACCCAGTACTTC	CASSEQGQETQYF
-	TRBJ2-2	-	TRBV27	TGTGCCAGCAGTTTATCGCAGACGAACACCGGGGAGCTGTTTTTT	CASSLSQTNTGELFF
-	TRBJ1-1	-	TRBV7-9	TGTGCCAGCTTCCAATGGGGCAGGGGCGCTGAAGCTTTCTTT	CASFQWGRGAEAFF
TRBD1	TRBJ1-1	-	TRBV18	TGTGCCAGCTCACCACACAGACTACAGGGGGACAAAATGGACACTGAAGCTTTCTTT	CASSPHRLQGDKMDTEAFF
-	TRBJ1-2	-	TRBV6-5	TGTGCCAGCAGTTACCGTGAAAACTATGGCTACACCTTC	CASSYRENYGYTF
TRBD2	TRBJ2-1	-	TRBV4-2	TGTGCCAGCAGCCCCCTAGCGGGAGGGCCCCACAATGAGCAGTTCTTC	CASSPLAGGPHNEQFF
-	TRBJ1-4	-	TRBV6-1	TGTGCCAGCAGTGGGACCGGTGGCAATGAAAAACTGTTTTTT	CASSGTGGNEKLFF
-	TRBJ2-2	-	TRBV2	TGTGCCAGCAGTGCCGGACGGACCGGGGAGCTGTTTTTT	CASSAGRTGELFF
TRBD1	TRBJ1-4	-	TRBV7-8	TGTGCCAGCAGTTTCCGGGACAGGGATGAAAAACTGTTTTTT	CASSFRDRDEKLFF
TRBD2	TRBJ2-3	-	TRBV7-9	TGTGCCAGCAGCACACGACTAGCGGGAGGGTTATCAGATACGCAGTATTTT	CASSTRLAGGLSDTQYF
-	TRBJ2-1	-	TRBV7-2	TGTGCCAGCAGCCCACAGGGTGGGTCCTACAATGAGCAGTTCTTC	CASSPQGGSYNEQFF
-	TRBJ2-5	-	TRBV19	TGTGCCAGTAGCAGGGCGCGGGAGACCCAGTACTTC	CASSRARETQYF
-	TRBJ2-1	-	TRBV19	TGTGCCAGTAGTCCTGGGTCTGAGCAGTTCTTC	CASSPGSEQFF
TRBD1	TRBJ2-6	-	TRBV6-5	TGTGCCAGCCAGACAGGGTCGGATGGGGCCAACGTCCTGACTTTC	CASQTGSDGANVLTF
TRBD2	TRBJ2-3	-	TRBV6-4	TGTGCCAGCAGTGACAGGTCTAGCGGAGATACGCAGTATTTT	CASSDRSSGDTQYF
-	TRBJ1-5	-	TRBV6-5	TGTGCCAGCAGTTCCCGACAGTATAGCAATCAGCCCCAGCATTTT	CASSSRQYSNQPQHF
-	TRBJ2-7	-	TRBV27	TGTGCCAGCAGTAGCCGCTTTGCCTACGAGCAGTACTTC	CASSSRFAYEQYF
-	TRBJ2-7	few	TRBV6-5	TGTGCCAGCAGTTACTCAAGGGGGATCTCCTACGAGCAGTACTTC	CASSYSRGISYEQYF
-	TRBJ1-5	-	TRBV19	TGTGCCAGTAGTGCCAAGGGGAGGCAGCCCCAGCATTTT	CASSAKGRQPQHF
TRBD2	TRBJ2-1	-	TRBV6-5	TGTGCCAGCAGTTCCCGACTAGCGGGAGGGCCCGGTGAGCAGTTCTTC	CASSSRLAGGPGEQFF
TRBD2	TRBJ2-2	once	TRBV4-1	TGCGCCAGCAGCAAAAGCGGGGGGAACACCGGGGAGCTGTTTTTT	CASSKSGGNTGELFF
TRBD2	TRBJ2-6	-	TRBV9	TGTGCCAGCAGCGTAGGGGGAGGGGCCGGGGCCAACGTCCTGACTTTC	CASSVGGGAGANVLTF
TRBD1	TRBJ2-1	-	TRBV19	TGTGCCAGTAGTTGGGGACAGGGAGGGCATGAGCAGTTCTTC	CASSWGQGGHEQFF
TRBD1	TRBJ2-3	-	TRBV28	TGTGCCACCAAGACAGGGGGCCGTTGGCCTAGCACAGATACGCAGTATTTT	CATKTGGRWPSTDTQYF
TRBD1	TRBJ1-2	-	TRBV6-1	TGTGCCAGCAGTTGGGCGACAGGGGAATCCTCTGGCTACACCTTC	CASSWATGESSGYTF
TRBD1	TRBJ1-2	-	TRBV9	TGTGCCAGCAGCGTGACAGGGACTTATGGCTACACCTTC	CASSVTGTYGYTF
-	TRBJ1-4	-	TRBV7-2	TGTGCCAGCAGCTTAGGGGGACAACCGACTAATGAAAAACTGTTTTTT	CASSLGGQPTNEKLFF
TRBD2	TRBJ2-1	-	TRBV7-9	TGTGCCAGCAGCGAAAGACTAGCGGGGTCCTACAATGAGCAGTTCTTC	CASSERLAGSYNEQFF
-	TRBJ2-7	once	TRBV5-1	TGCGCCAGCAGGGCAGGGGTTACCGCCTACGAGCAGTACTTC	CASRAGVTAYEQYF
TRBD2	TRBJ2-2	-	TRBV28	TGTGCCAGCAGTTTATGGCGACTAGCGGGAGGGCCCGGGGAGCTGTTTTTT	CASSLWRLAGGPGELFF
TRBD1	TRBJ2-7	-	TRBV6-5	TGTGCCAGCAGTTCCGACAGGGGCTACGAGCAGTACTTC	CASSSDRGYEQYF
-	TRBJ1-5	-	TRBV4-2	TGTGCCAGCAGCCAAGAAACCGATCAGCCCCAGCATTTT	CASSQETDQPQHF
-	TRBJ2-1	-	TRBV21-1	TGTGCCAGCAGCGAACCAGCGGGAGAGCTAAGTCGGGTAGGCAATGAGCAGTTCTTC	CASSEPAGELSRVGNEQFF
TRBD2	TRBJ2-2	-	TRBV15	TGTGCCACCAGCAGACGACTAGCGGGAGTCACCGGGGAGCTGTTTTTT	CATSRRLAGVTGELFF
-	TRBJ1-3	-	TRBV19	TGTGCCAGTAGTATTGGGGGAGGAAACACCATATATTTT	CASSIGGGNTIYF
-	TRBJ2-2	-	TRBV7-9	TGTGCCAGCAGCTTGACAGGCACCGGGGAGCTGTTTTTT	CASSLTGTGELFF
-	TRBJ1-6	-	TRBV25-1	TGTGCCAGCAGTGGCCTCGGACAGTTGTCACCCCTCCACTTT	CASSGLGQLSPLHF
TRBD1	TRBJ2-1	-	TRBV30	TGTGCCTGGAGTGTAGCCCGGACAGGGGTGAGTGAGCAGTTCTTC	CAWSVARTGVSEQFF
TRBD1	TRBJ1-2	-	TRBV2	TGTGCCAGCAGCGAACGACAGGGGCGAGTAGGAGGCTACACCTTC	CASSERQGRVGGYTF
-	TRBJ2-7	-	TRBV19	TGTGCCAGTAGTATACGCCAACGGTCCGACGAGCAGTACTTC	CASSIRQRSDEQYF
TRBD1	TRBJ1-2	-	TRBV5-5	TGTGCCAGCAGCCAAATACAGGGGAAGTACGGCTACACCTTC	CASSQIQGKYGYTF
-	TRBJ2-2	-	TRBV2	TGTGCCAGCAGGGGGGGTGGGCCGGTCGGGGAGCTGTTTTTT	CASRGGGPVGELFF
-	TRBJ2-2	-	TRBV19	TGTGCCAGTAGTCCCGACTGGAACACCGGGGAGCTGTTTTTT	CASSPDWNTGELFF
TRBD1	TRBJ1-3	-	TRBV9	TGTGCCAGCAGCCCATCGACAGGGAGAGGAAACACCATATATTTT	CASSPSTGRGNTIYF